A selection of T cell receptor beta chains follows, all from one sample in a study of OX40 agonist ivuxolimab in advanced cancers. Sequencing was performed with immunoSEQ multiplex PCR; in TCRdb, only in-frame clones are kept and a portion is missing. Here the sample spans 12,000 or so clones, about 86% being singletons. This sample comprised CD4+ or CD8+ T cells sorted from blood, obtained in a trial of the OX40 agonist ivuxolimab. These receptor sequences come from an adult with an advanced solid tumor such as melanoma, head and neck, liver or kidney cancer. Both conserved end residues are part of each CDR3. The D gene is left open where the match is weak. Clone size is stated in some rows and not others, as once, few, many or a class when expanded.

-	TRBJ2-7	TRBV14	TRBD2	TGTGCCAGCAGCCCCTTTAGCGGGAGCCCATCCTACGAGCAGTACTTC	CASSPFSGSPSYEQYF
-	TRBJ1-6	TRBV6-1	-	TGTGCCAGCAGTGAAGCGGGTTTGTGGAGGGGAACCTTT	CASSEAGLWRGTF
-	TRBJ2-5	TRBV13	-	TGTGCCAGCAGCTTAGGCCGGACTTCTCAAGAGACCCAGTACTTC	CASSLGRTSQETQYF
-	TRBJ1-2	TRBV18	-	TGTGCCAGCTCACTCGGGGCGCGCTTGAACTATGGCTACACCTTC	CASSLGARLNYGYTF
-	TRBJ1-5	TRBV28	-	TGTGCCAGCAGTCGCGCAGGGGGCAATCAGCCCCAGCATTTT	CASSRAGGNQPQHF
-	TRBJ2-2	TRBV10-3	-	TGTGCCATCAGTCTTACCGGGACTGAAATTCCGAACACCGGGGAGCTGTTTTTT	CAISLTGTEIPNTGELFF
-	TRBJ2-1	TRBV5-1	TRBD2	TGCGCCAGCACCCTAGCGGGAGAGCTTTACAATGAGCAGTTCTTC	CASTLAGELYNEQFF
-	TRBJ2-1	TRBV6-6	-	TGTGCCAGCAGTTATAATAGCCCAAAGCAGTTCTTC	CASSYNSPKQFF
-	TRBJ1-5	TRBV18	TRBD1	TGTGCCAGCTCAGAGCCACAGGGGGTAGGACAGCCCCAGCATTTT	CASSEPQGVGQPQHF
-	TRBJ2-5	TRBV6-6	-	TGTGCCAGCAATCAGGGGTACCAAGAGACCCAGTACTTC	CASNQGYQETQYF
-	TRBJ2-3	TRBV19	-	TGTGCCAGTAGTATGTGGGGGCGCGATACGCAGTATTTT	CASSMWGRDTQYF
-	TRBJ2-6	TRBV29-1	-	TGCAGCGTTGATTTACTCGGCTCTGGGGCCAACGTCCTGACTTTC	CSVDLLGSGANVLTF
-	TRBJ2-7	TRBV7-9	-	TGTGCCAGCAGCATTGGTATCGACAACCTGAACGAGCAGTACTTC	CASSIGIDNLNEQYF
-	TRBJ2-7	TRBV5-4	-	TGTGCCAGCAGCTTGGACGGGACCCCTTACGAGCAGTACTTC	CASSLDGTPYEQYF
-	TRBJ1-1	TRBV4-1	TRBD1	TGCGCCAGCAGCCGGGGACAGGTTGATATTCTGAACACTGAAGCTTTCTTT	CASSRGQVDILNTEAFF
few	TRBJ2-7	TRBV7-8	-	TGTGCCAGCAGCCCCAGAGGGGCCGCTGCCTACGAGCAGTACTTC	CASSPRGAAAYEQYF
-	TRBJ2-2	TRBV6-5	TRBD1	TGTGCCAGCAGCCCAGGGGGCCCGGGGGAGCTGTTTTTT	CASSPGGPGELFF
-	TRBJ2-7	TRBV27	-	TGTGCCAGCAGTCCCCGAGGGCAGTTCTCCTACGAGCAGTACTTC	CASSPRGQFSYEQYF
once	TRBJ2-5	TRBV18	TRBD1	TGTGCCAGCTCACCCCCGGGACAGGGTCCATGGGGCCAGTACTTC	CASSPPGQGPWGQYF
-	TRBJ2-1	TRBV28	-	TGTGCCAGCAGCCCAGGGGGGTCCTACAATGAGCAGTTCTTC	CASSPGGSYNEQFF
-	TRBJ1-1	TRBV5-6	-	TGTGCCAGCAGCTTGAGACACTTTAACACTGAAGCTTTCTTT	CASSLRHFNTEAFF
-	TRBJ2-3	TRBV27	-	TGTGCCAGCAGTTCCCAGGGGGGGACGGGCACAGATACGCAGTATTTT	CASSSQGGTGTDTQYF
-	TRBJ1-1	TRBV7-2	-	TGTGCCAGCAGCTTCGGGAACACTGAAGCTTTCTTT	CASSFGNTEAFF
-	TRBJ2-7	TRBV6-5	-	TGTGCCAGCAGTTACTCAGGGGCCTACGAGCAGTACTTC	CASSYSGAYEQYF
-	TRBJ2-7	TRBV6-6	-	TGTGCCAGTTCCGGGACTCATACCTACGAGCAGTACTTC	CASSGTHTYEQYF
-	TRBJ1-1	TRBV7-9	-	TGTGCCAGCAGCTTAGCGAGGGCCATGAACACTGAAGCTTTCTTT	CASSLARAMNTEAFF
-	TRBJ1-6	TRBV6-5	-	TGTGCCAGCAGTTACTCCCCCGGGGTGGATTCACCCCTCCACTTT	CASSYSPGVDSPLHF
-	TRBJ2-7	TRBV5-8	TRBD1	TGTGCCAGCAGCTCCTCCGGGACAGCCCTTTCCTACGAGCAGTACTTC	CASSSSGTALSYEQYF
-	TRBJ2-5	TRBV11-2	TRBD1	TGTGCCAGCAGCTCCCCCTGGACAGGGGACCGGGAGACCCAGTACTTC	CASSSPWTGDRETQYF
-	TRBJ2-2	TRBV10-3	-	TGTGCCATCAGTGCTAGGGAGACCGGGGAGCTGTTTTTT	CAISARETGELFF
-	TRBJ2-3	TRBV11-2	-	TGTGCCAGCAGCTTAGAGACAGTCACAGATACGCAGTATTTT	CASSLETVTDTQYF
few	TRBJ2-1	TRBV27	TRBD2	TGTGCCAGCAGGATACTAGCGGAAGCGGACAATGAGCAGTTCTTC	CASRILAEADNEQFF